This T cell receptor beta chain was identified in a study of cytomegalovirus exposure and HLA in healthy donors. The germline gives CDR1 SGDLS, CDR2 YYNGEE. V lost 3 bases and J lost 7; bases outside the gene matches: 7. The CDR3 is 15 amino acids. Study results and caveats: CMV serostatus was the sole immune exposure data available. TCR beta sequences reportedly predicted most subjects' HLA-A and HLA-B alleles accurately. In a later analysis, TCR beta V- and J-gene trimming showed a link to a missense DCLRE1C variant. A later analysis reportedly found fewer N-insertions in an Asian-associated ancestry cluster than the approximately 700-donor mean.

Note on this clone: Antigen specificity is unknown.

60 Vbeta and 13 Jbeta primers were used in PCR. The table came from immunoSEQ multiplex PCR; TCRdb's copy has only in-frame clones and leaves some out. The repertoire has around 130,000 clones, about three quarters of them found once; the top ten carry more than 6%. This sequence originates from a middle-aged man in good health and CMV-seropositive. The sequenced sample consisted of PBMCs. The J gene is TRBJ1-5, the V gene TRBV9; TRBD1 matches at 10 bases. The CDR3 loop reads CASSATGGLGQPQHF. In DNA form, the CDR3 reads TGTGCCAGCAGCGCGACAGGGGGCCTAGGGCAGCCCCAGCATTTT.